This entry lists 17 T cell receptor beta chains sequenced from one sample in a study of T-cell reconstitution after alpha-beta-depleted transplantation in children. The TCRbeta library incorporated unique molecular identifiers. TCRdb redid the calling of the PCR reads with MiXCR, one entry per CDR3 protein. The sample includes about 15,000 distinct CDR3 sequences, around 12% of them seen just once. The material sequenced was PBMCs, mostly from graft donor cells, taken 180 days after TCRalphabeta/CD19-depleted stem cell transplant. These receptors were obtained from a boy under two years old who had a stem cell transplant for Wiskott-Aldrich syndrome, so the T cells may come from the graft donor.

This clonotype was counted only a few times. This chain uses TRBV6-8 with TRBJ2-1; 7 positions match TRBD2. After removal of 2 bases from V and 1 base from J, the junction contained 8 bases not matched to a gene. This CDR3 region has 17 residues. Germline assignment: CDR1 MNHGY and CDR2 SAAAGT. The CDR3 here is CASSYGPSGPSYNEQFF. DNA for the CDR3: TGTGCCAGCAGTTACGGCCCTAGCGGCCCTTCCTACAATGAGCAGTTCTTC.

V usage is TRBV6-6 and J usage is TRBJ2-3; tentative D call: TRBD1 (6 bases). This CDR3 is built from 13 residues. V shed 5 bases and J shed 9 bases, with 15 bases lying between them. In germline, CDR1 is MNHNY, CDR2 SVGAGI (reference sequence). This chain's CDR3 is CASSHENGGTQYF. CDR3 nucleotides: TGTGCCAGCAGTCACGAGAATGGGGGCACGCAGTATTTT.

This chain links TRBV20-1 with TRBJ2-3; 14 nucleotides match TRBD2. The CDR3 runs to 14 residues. The V and J ends lost 5 bases and 4 bases, in that order; junction bases with no gene match: 2. Germline CDR1 reads DFQATT; CDR2 reads SNEGSKA (reference sequence). The CDR3 bases are TGCAGTGCTGAGACTAGCGGGGGGGCAGATACGCAGTATTTT. This gives the protein CSAETSGGADTQYF.

This clonotype was picked up many times. The chain uses TRBV7-9 and TRBJ1-5; D ambiguous. This CDR3 contains 13 residues. Trimming removed 7 bases from V and 1 base from J, with 8 bases in between. Germline lookup yields CDR1 SEHNR and CDR2 FQNEAQ (reference sequence). This CDR3 reads CASTTDSNQPQHF. The CDR3 region has the DNA TGTGCCAGCACCACGGACAGCAATCAGCCCCAGCATTTT.

The chain combines TRBV5-1 with TRBJ2-3; 10 bases line up with TRBD2. The germline CDR1 and CDR2 sequences are SGHRS and YFSETQ. This CDR3 spans 16 amino acids. With V trimmed by 3 bases and J by 2 bases, 6 bases remained unmatched. The CDR3 DNA sequence: TGCGCCAGCAGCTCCCGGACTAGCGGATACACAGATACGCAGTATTTT. It encodes CASSSRTSGYTDTQYF.

This clonotype was seen many times. The chain is built from TRBV10-3 and TRBJ1-4, with TRBD1 identical over 11 bases. The CDR3 is 15 amino acids. With 6 bases clipped from V and 7 bases from J, the junction kept 7 bases outside the gene matches. Germline CDR1 is ENHRY and CDR2 is SYGVKD. CDR3 sequence (DNA): TGTGCCATCAGCGCGGACAGGGGGCCAAGTGAAAAACTGTTTTTT. This sequence encodes CAISADRGPSEKLFF.

This clonotype was observed a handful of times. The chain couples TRBV4-1 to TRBJ2-5; TRBD2 aligns across 9 bases. The junction had 7 bases not matched to a gene; V was cut back by 0 bases and J by 5 bases. The CDR3 has 16 residues. Germline lookup yields CDR1 MGHRA and CDR2 YSYEKL. Here the CDR3 reads CASSQEGGGETETQYF. The CDR3 bases are TGCGCCAGCAGCCAAGAAGGCGGGGGGGAGACGGAGACCCAGTACTTC.

This clonotype was detected only a few times. The chain employs TRBV6-1 and TRBJ2-1; D is possibly TRBD2 (6 bases). Per germline, CDR1 MNHNS and CDR2 SASEGT. Trimming took off 5 bases at V and 0 bases at J, with 11 bases between the two ends. CDR3 length: 15 residues. The CDR3 loop reads CASSTYGSSYNEQFF. CDR3 coding DNA: TGTGCCAGCAGTACCTACGGGAGCTCCTACAATGAGCAGTTCTTC.

The rearrangement links TRBV18 to TRBJ2-5; D is undetermined. Trimming removed 0 bases from V and 5 bases from J, with 4 bases in between. From germline, CDR1 is KGHSH and CDR2 LQKENI. This CDR3 comprises 12 residues. CDR3 bases: TGTGCCAGCTCACCACCAGGGGAGACCCAGTACTTC. This codes for CASSPPGETQYF.

This clonotype was recorded many times. The CDR3 DNA reads as TGCGCCAGCAGCCCGGGGGGGACGGCAACCTACGAGCAGTACTTC. Amino acid sequence: CASSPGGTATYEQYF. The chain uses TRBV5-1 and TRBJ2-7; 8 positions match TRBD2. Germline assignment: CDR1 SGHRS and CDR2 YFSETQ. Trimming took 4 bases from V and 2 from J; bases not matched to a gene: 8. This CDR3 has 15 amino acids.

V and J are TRBV30 and TRBJ2-2, with D possibly TRBD1 on 6 matching bases. Germline lookup yields CDR1 GTSNPN and CDR2 SVGIG (reference sequence). This CDR3 spans 14 amino acids. V was shortened by 0 bases and J by 4 bases, with 9 bases between the two germline ends. CDR3 region: CAWSVLGGTGELFF. The CDR3 nucleotides are TGTGCCTGGAGTGTATTAGGGGGCACCGGGGAGCTGTTTTTT.

This clonotype was found a few times. The chain is built from TRBV28 and TRBJ1-1; possible D gene TRBD1, 5 bases. Trimming took 7 bases from V and 0 from J, leaving 18 bases between them. Germline values: CDR1 MDHEN, CDR2 SYDVKM. There are 16 residues in the CDR3. This chain's CDR3 is CASTPLGEGVNTEAFF. For the CDR3, the DNA is TGTGCCAGCACTCCATTGGGGGAGGGAGTGAACACTGAAGCTTTCTTT. Combining the CDR3 with reference TRBV28 and TRBJ1-1 gives the whole variable domain DVKVTQSSRYLVKRTGEKVFLECVQDMDHENMFWYRQDPGLGLRLIYFSYDVKMKEKGDIPEGYSVSREKKERFSLILESASTNQTSMYLCASTPLGEGVNTEAFFGQGTRLTVV.

The genes are TRBV7-2 and TRBJ2-3, with D possibly TRBD2 on 6 matching bases. This CDR3 has 15 residues. Trimming shortened V by 1 base and J by 2 bases, and 10 bases separated the two germline ends. Looked up from germline, CDR1 is SGHTA and CDR2 is FQGNSA. CDR3: CASSLDGGITDTQYF. CDR3 in DNA: TGTGCCAGCAGCTTAGATGGGGGGATCACAGATACGCAGTATTTT.

The V and J genes are TRBV24-1 and TRBJ1-2; tentatively, D is TRBD1 (6 bases). Trimming shortened V by 8 bases and J by 0 bases, and 12 bases separated the two germline ends. The CDR3 is 14 residues long. Germline lookup yields CDR1 KGHDR and CDR2 SFDVKD. CDR3 in DNA: TGTGCCACCACTCCGGGGGCCGCTAACTATGGCTACACCTTC. As protein: CATTPGAANYGYTF.

This clonotype is judged medium-sized (0.01 to 0.1%). CDR3 loop: CASCTTANNEKLFF. Written as DNA, the CDR3 is TGTGCCAGCTGTACGACAGCTAATAATGAAAAACTGTTTTTT. J is TRBJ1-4 and V is TRBV7-9; possible D gene TRBD1, 5 bases. The germline V and J ends were trimmed by 8 bases and 4 bases, with 14 bases remaining between them. This CDR3 region has 14 residues. The V gene's germline CDR1 is SEHNR and CDR2 FQNEAQ (reference sequence).

By share, this clonotype counts as medium-sized. The rearrangement joins TRBV4-2 to TRBJ2-3, with 9 bases fitting TRBD2. Germline-derived CDR1 and CDR2 are LGHNA and YNFKEQ. This CDR3 region has 15 residues. The junction had 3 bases not matched to a gene; V was cut back by 0 bases and J by 5 bases. CDR3 sequence reads: CASSQDLAGIDTQYF. The CDR3 bases are TGTGCCAGCAGCCAAGATCTAGCGGGGATAGATACGCAGTATTTT.

This clonotype was detected a few times. This sequence joins TRBV20-1 and TRBJ2-1; unclear D gene. This CDR3 is 14 amino acids long. Germline loops: CDR1 DFQATT, CDR2 SNEGSKA (reference sequence). V lost 1 base, J lost 0 bases, and 7 bases lay in between. CDR3 in amino acids: CSARGRNSYNEQFF. The CDR3 bases are TGCAGTGCTAGAGGGCGGAACTCCTACAATGAGCAGTTCTTC.